The 27 T cell receptor beta chains in this list originate from one sample, sequenced in a study of sequential checkpoint blockade in melanoma. As to treatment: randomized to nivolumab then ipilimumab (arm A) or the reverse (arm B). The table came from immunoSEQ multiplex PCR; TCRdb's copy has only in-frame clones and leaves some out. The sample yields approximately 15,000 clones, approximately 80% seen once. The sample was CD8+ T cells sorted from blood (inferred from file names), taken from a patient given nivolumab and ipilimumab in sequence. The receptors were sampled from a human donor with melanoma.

The rearrangement joins TRBV4-3 to TRBJ2-1; 7 bases match TRBD1. Germline trimming cut 2 bases from V and 6 bases from J; bases unmatched to any gene: 7. CDR3 size: 15 residues. Germline V gene lookup returns CDR1 LGHNA and CDR2 YSLEER. As DNA, the CDR3 is TGCGCCAGCAGCCAATTAACAGGGGAAGTCAATGAGCAGTTCTTC. It codes for CASSQLTGEVNEQFF.

This chain connects TRBV27 to TRBJ2-7; weak D call: TRBD1 (5 bases). This CDR3 spans 13 amino acids. The germline V gene has CDR1 MNHEY and CDR2 SMNVEV (reference sequence). V lost 8 bases and J 2 bases, leaving 13 bases between the germline ends. Here the CDR3 reads CASVGRAPYEQYF. The CDR3 nucleotides read TGTGCCAGCGTGGGCAGGGCCCCCTACGAGCAGTACTTC.

The J gene is TRBJ1-3, the V gene TRBV4-2, with D maybe TRBD1 (6 bases). There are 18 residues in the CDR3. The V gene lost 2 bases and the J gene lost 0 bases, with 17 bases spanning the gap. Germline CDR1 is LGHNA and CDR2 is YNFKEQ. The CDR3 nucleotides are TGTGCCAGCAGCCAATCACGCAGACAGGCCGACTCTGGAAACACCATATATTTT. It translates to CASSQSRRQADSGNTIYF.

In this sample, this clone is medium-sized. The same CDR3 is also encoded by other DNA sequences in this sample. The chain is built from TRBV10-3 and TRBJ2-7, with 7 bases that match TRBD2. CDR1 and CDR2 (germline): ENHRY, SYGVKD. The length of the CDR3 is 14 residues. V dropped 2 bases and J dropped 0; count of bases not matched to a gene: 1. The CDR3 DNA reads as TGTGCCATCAGTGAGCGGGGGGACTCCTACGAGCAGTACTTC. It specifies CAISERGDSYEQYF.

This clone was observed a single time. The chain joins TRBV4-1 to TRBJ1-4; no definite D call. CDR1 MGHRA and CDR2 YSYEKL come from the germline V gene. This CDR3 has 12 residues. V was pared by 3 bases and J by 11 bases, with 10 bases between. CDR3 protein: CASSHLGEKLFF. Written as DNA, the CDR3 is TGCGCCAGCAGCCACCTGGGAGAGAAACTGTTTTTT.

A few counts support this clone. CDR3 residues: CASSPLGQQTEAFF. The CDR3 DNA reads TGTGCCAGCAGTCCACTCGGACAGCAAACTGAAGCTTTCTTT. The rearrangement joins TRBV27 to TRBJ1-1; D possibly corresponds to TRBD1 (6 bases). Trimming pared 5 bases from V and 5 bases from J, leaving 15 bases between. CDR1 is MNHEY and CDR2 is SMNVEV in the germline V gene (reference sequence). CDR3 length: 14 residues.

The V gene is TRBV18, the J gene TRBJ2-1; the match to TRBD2 covers 12 bases. Germline CDR1 KGHSH, CDR2 LQKENI. V lost 10 bases to trimming and J lost 9 bases; unmatched junction nucleotides: 4. The CDR3 is made up of 12 amino acids. The CDR3 sequence is CANGLAGSEQFF. The DNA for the CDR3 is TGTGCCAACGGACTAGCGGGATCTGAGCAGTTCTTC.

The chain links TRBV7-9 to TRBJ1-2; the D is unclear. The CDR3 runs to 14 residues. Trimming took 1 base from V and 11 from J, leaving 17 bases between them. Germline lookup yields CDR1 SEHNR and CDR2 FQNEAQ (reference sequence). CDR3 nucleotide sequence: TGTGCCAGCAGCTTAGTACGTCAGGAAAGTGGGTACACCTTC. This translates into CASSLVRQESGYTF.

This sequence joins TRBV4-1 and TRBJ1-5, with 9 bases lining up with TRBD1. The CDR3 is made up of 16 amino acids. The germline gives CDR1 MGHRA, CDR2 YSYEKL. Trimming at V came to 1 base and at J to 3 bases, leaving 4 bases not matched to a gene. The DNA for the CDR3 is TGCGCCAGCAGCCAAGGGACAGGGGCAACCAATCAGCCCCAGCATTTT. This encodes CASSQGTGATNQPQHF.

CDR3 region: CASSQEVGQGARGYTF. The DNA for the CDR3 is TGCGCCAGCAGCCAAGAAGTGGGACAGGGGGCGAGAGGCTACACCTTC. The chain has TRBV4-3 and TRBJ1-2; 12 positions agree with TRBD1. Per the germline V gene, CDR1 is LGHNA and CDR2 is YSLEER. Trimming cost V 0 bases and J 8 bases; bases outside gene matches: 7. This CDR3 contains 16 residues.

V gene TRBV9 combines with J gene TRBJ2-7; the match to TRBD1 covers 7 bases. Germline V gene lookup returns CDR1 SGDLS and CDR2 YYNGEE. This CDR3 region has 15 residues. The trim removed 0 bases at V and 3 bases at J, leaving 6 bases unmatched. The CDR3 nucleotides read TGTGCCAGCAGCGTAGCCGAGGGGGCGGACTACGAGCAGTACTTC. As protein: CASSVAEGADYEQYF.

The V and J genes are TRBV11-2 and TRBJ1-1; D is perhaps TRBD1 (5 bases). CDR3 size: 13 residues. In germline, CDR1 is SGHAT, CDR2 FQNNGV. Trimming removed 6 bases at V and 1 base at J, with 9 bases between. The CDR3 nucleotides are TGTGCCAGCAGTCCCACAGGGAACACTGAAGCTTTCTTT. Residues: CASSPTGNTEAFF.

This clone was seen only a few times. The J gene is TRBJ2-7, the V gene TRBV7-2; a weak D match, TRBD2 (6 bases). The V gene's germline CDR1 is SGHTA and CDR2 FQGNSA. V lost 0 bases, J lost 5 bases, and 14 bases lay in between. CDR3 length: 15 residues. The CDR3 DNA reads TGTGCCAGCAGCTTAGCGGGGGGACCCTACCACGAGCAGTACTTC. It encodes CASSLAGGPYHEQYF.

V usage is TRBV27 and J usage is TRBJ1-2; 11 positions agree with TRBD1. The ends lost 5 bases at V and 1 base at J; junction bases unmatched: 3. CDR3 length: 15 amino acids. Germline assignment: CDR1 MNHEY and CDR2 SMNVEV (reference sequence). The CDR3: CASSPGTGGNYGYTF. The CDR3 DNA follows: TGTGCCAGCAGTCCCGGGACAGGGGGTAACTATGGCTACACCTTC.

In the case of this clone: Other DNA sequences in the sample encode the same CDR3. The chain uses TRBV7-9 and TRBJ1-5, with D possibly matching TRBD1 (5 bases). Germline CDR1 reads SEHNR; CDR2 reads FQNEAQ (reference sequence). The CDR3 extends over 15 amino acids. Trimming removed 5 bases at V and 6 bases at J, with 17 bases between. The CDR3 here is CASSQSTGSGQPQHF. The CDR3 nucleotides read TGTGCCAGCAGCCAATCCACAGGATCCGGTCAGCCCCAGCATTTT.

The chain carries TRBV11-2 and TRBJ1-1; D uncertain. Germline-derived CDR1 and CDR2 are SGHAT and FQNNGV. This CDR3 is built from 14 residues. V dropped 5 bases and J dropped 4 bases, with 14 bases sitting between them. The chain's CDR3 is CASSPNGGSTEAFF. The CDR3 region has the DNA TGTGCCAGCAGCCCAAACGGAGGGTCCACTGAAGCTTTCTTT.

The chain recombines TRBV19 with TRBJ2-7; 8 bases align to TRBD2. This CDR3 contains 13 residues. The ends lost 7 bases at V and 3 bases at J; junction bases unmatched: 5. The germline CDR1 and CDR2 sequences are LNHDA and SQIVND (reference sequence). CDR3 DNA sequence: TGTGCCAGTATTCAGCGGGAGATCTACGAGCAGTACTTC. The encoded protein is CASIQREIYEQYF.

V and J are TRBV7-9 and TRBJ1-3, with a tentative D call TRBD1 (5 bases). The CDR3 totals 19 residues. Trimming shortened V by 7 bases and J by 0 bases, and 25 bases separated the two germline ends. The germline V gene encodes CDR1 SEHNR and CDR2 FQNEAQ (reference sequence). As DNA, the CDR3 is TGTGCCAGCACCCTAGGGGCAGGGAAGGAGCTACTCTCTGGAAACACCATATATTTT. It codes for CASTLGAGKELLSGNTIYF.

The rearrangement joins TRBV9 to TRBJ1-5; D unclear. The germline V gene has CDR1 SGDLS and CDR2 YYNGEE. V was cut by 0 bases and J by 2 bases, with 9 bases left in between. The CDR3 is made up of 15 amino acids. DNA for the CDR3: TGTGCCAGCAGCGTAGGGGCAGGCGGCAATCAGCCCCAGCATTTT. It is translated as CASSVGAGGNQPQHF. Combining the CDR3 with reference TRBV9 and TRBJ1-5 gives the whole variable domain DSGVTQTPKHLITATGQRVTLRCSPRSGDLSVYWYQQSLDQGLQFLIQYYNGEERAKGNILERFSAQQFPDLHSELNLSSLELGDSALYFCASSVGAGGNQPQHFGDGTRLSIL.

Here the CDR3 reads CASSKDSRLFYEQYF. In DNA form, the CDR3 reads TGTGCCAGCAGTAAGGACAGCCGCCTATTCTACGAGCAGTACTTC. This chain links TRBV27 with TRBJ2-5; perhaps TRBD1 as D (6 bases). The J call may be incorrect, as the DNA end agrees better with TRBJ2-7. The CDR3 is made up of 15 amino acids. Germline CDR1 and CDR2: MNHEY and SMNVEV (reference sequence).

CDR3 in DNA: TGTGCCAGCAGACCCGGACAGTTTAGCACAGATACGCAGTATTTT. Translated, it gives CASRPGQFSTDTQYF. This chain joins TRBV7-2 and TRBJ2-3; D is possibly TRBD1 (6 bases). Germline CDR1 reads SGHTA; CDR2 reads FQGNSA. The V end lost 6 bases, the J end lost 0 bases, and 13 bases lay between the germline ends. This CDR3 comprises 15 residues. Complete variable domain (other parts from reference TRBV7-2 and TRBJ2-3): GAGVSQSPSNKVTEKGKDVELRCDPISGHTALYWYRQSLGQGLEFLIYFQGNSAPDKSGLPSDRFSAERTGGSVSTLTIQRTQQEDSAVYLCASRPGQFSTDTQYFGPGTRLTVL.

This chain connects TRBV2 to TRBJ2-7, with D possibly TRBD2 on 5 matching bases. This CDR3 has 12 amino acids. Germline assignment: CDR1 SNHLY and CDR2 FYNNEI. The V end was cut by 5 bases, the J end by 3 bases, with 8 bases between. This CDR3 reads CASSPDYYEQYF. The CDR3 nucleotides are TGTGCCAGCAGTCCTGACTACTACGAGCAGTACTTC.

The J gene is TRBJ2-7, the V gene TRBV11-2; perhaps TRBD1 as D (5 bases). The CDR3 contains 14 residues. Germline V gene data show CDR1 as SGHAT and CDR2 as FQNNGV. V lost 3 bases and J lost 2, with 11 bases in between. The CDR3 sequence is CASSFGAAPYEQYF. In nucleotides, the CDR3 is TGTGCCAGCAGCTTTGGGGCTGCACCCTACGAGCAGTACTTC.

The rearrangement uses TRBV30 and TRBJ1-2; perhaps TRBD1 as D (5 bases). Trimming left V 2 bases short and J 5 bases short, with 12 bases between. The CDR3 is made up of 13 amino acids. Germline CDR1 GTSNPN, CDR2 SVGIG (reference sequence). CDR3 nucleotide sequence: TGTGCCTGGAGTCCTGGCCGACAGTATGGCTACACCTTC. It codes for CAWSPGRQYGYTF.

V gene TRBV11-3 combines with J gene TRBJ2-1, with D tentatively TRBD2 (5 bases). The CDR3 extends over 15 amino acids. Germline V gene sequence: CDR1 SGHNT, CDR2 YENEEA. V lost 4 bases, J lost 3 bases, and 13 bases lay in between. The CDR3 loop reads CASSSYLRGYNEQFF. CDR3 nucleotide sequence: TGTGCCAGCAGCTCCTATCTCCGGGGCTACAATGAGCAGTTCTTC.

The gene calls are TRBV7-2 and TRBJ2-7; 11 nucleotides match TRBD2. Trimming removed 1 base from V and 0 bases from J; junction bases left unmatched: 5. CDR3 length: 17 amino acids. Germline V gene sequence: CDR1 SGHTA, CDR2 FQGNSA. The DNA for the CDR3 is TGTGCCAGCAGCTTAGTAAGACTAGCGGGGATCTCCTACGAGCAGTACTTC. Translation gives CASSLVRLAGISYEQYF.

The V call is TRBV19, the J call TRBJ1-3; 9 bases align to TRBD1. In germline, CDR1 is LNHDA, CDR2 SQIVND (reference sequence). CDR3 size: 15 residues. Germline trimming cut 5 bases from V and 4 bases from J; bases unmatched to any gene: 6. The CDR3 reads CASSPGTGTGNTIYF. In nucleotides, the CDR3 is TGTGCCAGTAGTCCGGGGACAGGGACGGGAAACACCATATATTTT.